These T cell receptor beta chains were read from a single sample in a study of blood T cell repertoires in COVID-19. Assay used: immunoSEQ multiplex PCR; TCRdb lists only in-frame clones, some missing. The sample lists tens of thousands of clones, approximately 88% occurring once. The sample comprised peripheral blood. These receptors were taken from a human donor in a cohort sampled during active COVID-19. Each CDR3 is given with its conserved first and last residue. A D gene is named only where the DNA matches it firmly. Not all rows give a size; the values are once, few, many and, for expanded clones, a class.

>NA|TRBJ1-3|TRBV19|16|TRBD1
TGTGCCAGTACCCCAGGGGGCTTTAGCTCTGGAAACACCATATATTTT
CASTPGGFSSGNTIYF
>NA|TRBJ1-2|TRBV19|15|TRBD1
TGTGCCAGTAGTACCTCGGGACAGAGCTTCTATGGCTACACCTTC
CASSTSGQSFYGYTF
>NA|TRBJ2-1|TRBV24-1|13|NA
TGTGCCACCAGTGACACAGGGTACAATGAGCAGTTCTTC
CATSDTGYNEQFF
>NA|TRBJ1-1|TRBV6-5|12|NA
TGTGCCAGCAGTTCTTTCCACACTGAAGCTTTCTTT
CASSSFHTEAFF
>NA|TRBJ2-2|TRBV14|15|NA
TGTGCCAGCAGCCAGGGACAAATATACACCGGGGAGCTGTTTTTT
CASSQGQIYTGELFF
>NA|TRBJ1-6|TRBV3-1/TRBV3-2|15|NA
TGTGCCAGCAGCATTTCTAGCTCCTATAATTCACCCCTCCACTTT
CASSISSSYNSPLHF
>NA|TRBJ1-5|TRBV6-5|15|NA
TGTGCCAGCACTGGACAGATAACTATAGGTCAGCCCCAGCATTTT
CASTGQITIGQPQHF
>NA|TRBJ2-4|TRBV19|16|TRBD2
TGTGCCAGTAGTATTCCGACTAGCGGGAGACGAGACATTCAGTACTTC
CASSIPTSGRRDIQYF
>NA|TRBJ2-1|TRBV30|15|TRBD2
TGTGCCCGGAAAAACCCGGGAGGGTCGCTAAATGAGCAGTTCTTC
CARKNPGGSLNEQFF
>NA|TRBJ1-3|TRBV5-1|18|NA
TGCGCCAGCAGCTTGGCCAGGGCAGGGCCGAGCTCTGGAAACACCATATATTTT
CASSLARAGPSSGNTIYF
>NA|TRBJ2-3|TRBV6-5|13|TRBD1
TGTGCCAGCAGCCGGACAGGGGGGGATACGCAGTATTTT
CASSRTGGDTQYF
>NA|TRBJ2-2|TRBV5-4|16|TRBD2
TGTGCCAGCAGTTCTCGACTAGCGGGAGCTACCGGGGAGCTGTTTTTT
CASSSRLAGATGELFF
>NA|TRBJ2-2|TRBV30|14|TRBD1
TGTGCCTGGGGGCAGGGGGCTTTTGCCGGGGAGCTGTTTTTT
CAWGQGAFAGELFF
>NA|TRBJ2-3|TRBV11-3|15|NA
TGTGCCAGCAGCTTAGATGGGGGCACGTCAGATACGCAGTATTTT
CASSLDGGTSDTQYF
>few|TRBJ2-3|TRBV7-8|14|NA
TGTGCCAGCAGCTCGCGTGGGGGGTCAGATACGCAGTATTTT
CASSSRGGSDTQYF
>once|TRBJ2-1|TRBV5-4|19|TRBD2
TGTGCCAGCAGCTTGTATGTGCCTAGCGGTTTACTTTTATACAATGAGCAGTTCTTC
CASSLYVPSGLLLYNEQFF
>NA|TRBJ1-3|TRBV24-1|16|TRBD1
TGTGCCACCAGTGATGCCCAACAGGGGGGAGGAAACACCATATATTTT
CATSDAQQGGGNTIYF
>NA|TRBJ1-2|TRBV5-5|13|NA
TGTGCCAGCAGTGGGGAGGGCACGGGAGGCTACACCTTC
CASSGEGTGGYTF
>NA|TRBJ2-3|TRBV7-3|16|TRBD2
TGTGCCAGCAGCTTAGCACTAGCGGGATTGTCAGATACGCAGTATTTT
CASSLALAGLSDTQYF
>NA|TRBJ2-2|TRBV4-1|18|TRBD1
TGCGCCAGCAGCTCAGGGACCCTCAGGGGGCGTCTCACCGGGGAGCTGTTTTTT
CASSSGTLRGRLTGELFF
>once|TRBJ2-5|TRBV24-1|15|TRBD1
TGTGCCACCAGTAGGCGGGCAGGGGGTGGAGAGACCCAGTACTTC
CATSRRAGGGETQYF
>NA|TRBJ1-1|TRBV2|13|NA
TGTGCCAGCAGCACTAATGCAGCCACTGAAGCTTTCTTT
CASSTNAATEAFF
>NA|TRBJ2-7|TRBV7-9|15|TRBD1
TGTGCCAGCAGCGCCCAACCGGGACAGGGTGCTGAGCAGTACTTC
CASSAQPGQGAEQYF
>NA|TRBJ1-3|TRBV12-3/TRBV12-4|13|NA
TGTGCCAGCAGTGCAGCGGCTGGAAACACCATATATTTT
CASSAAAGNTIYF
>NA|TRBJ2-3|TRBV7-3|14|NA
TGTGCCAGCAGCCGCGGGACTTCACCGGATACGCAGTATTTT
CASSRGTSPDTQYF
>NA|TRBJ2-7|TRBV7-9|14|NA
TGTGCCAGCAGCTTCAACTCGCGCTCCTACGAGCAGTACTTC
CASSFNSRSYEQYF
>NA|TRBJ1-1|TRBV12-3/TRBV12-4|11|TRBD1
TGTGCCAGCAGTAACAGGGGGATAGCTTTCTTT
CASSNRGIAFF
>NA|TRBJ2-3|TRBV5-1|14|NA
TGCGCCAGCAGCTTGGTGGGACACACAGATACGCAGTATTTT
CASSLVGHTDTQYF
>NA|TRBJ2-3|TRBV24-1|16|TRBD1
TGTGCCACCAGTGATCCAGGGGGCCAATATACAGATACGCAGTATTTT
CATSDPGGQYTDTQYF
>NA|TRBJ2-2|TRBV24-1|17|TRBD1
TGTGCCACCAGTGATGCGGACAGGGGGCGTGGGACCGGGGAGCTGTTTTTT
CATSDADRGRGTGELFF
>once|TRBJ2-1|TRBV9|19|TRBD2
TGTGCCAGCAGCCTGGGACTAGCGGGAGGGCCCGAGGAGGAGGGTGAGCAGTTCTTC
CASSLGLAGGPEEEGEQFF
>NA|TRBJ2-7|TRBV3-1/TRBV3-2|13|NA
TGTGCCAGCAGCCAAGATTCGGCGGGACAGCAGTACTTC
CASSQDSAGQQYF
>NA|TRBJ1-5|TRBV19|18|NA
TGTGCCAGTACCGTTGACAGGCCGCCTTTTTATAGCAATCAGCCCCAGCATTTT
CASTVDRPPFYSNQPQHF
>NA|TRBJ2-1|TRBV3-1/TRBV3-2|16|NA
TGTGCCAGCAGCCAAGAGAGAGCAGGGGAGTACAATGAGCAGTTCTTC
CASSQERAGEYNEQFF
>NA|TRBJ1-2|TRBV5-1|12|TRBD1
TGCGCCAGCCACGAAGGACAGGATGGCTACACCTTC
CASHEGQDGYTF
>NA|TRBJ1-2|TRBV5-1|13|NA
TGCGCCAGCAGTCCTGACAACAACTATGGCTACACCTTC
CASSPDNNYGYTF
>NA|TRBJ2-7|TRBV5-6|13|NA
TGTGCCAGCAGCTTGGTGGGGCCTTACGAGCAGTACTTC
CASSLVGPYEQYF
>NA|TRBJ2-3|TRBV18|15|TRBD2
TGTGCCAGCTCCCGGGGTAGCGGGAGCACAGATACGCAGTATTTT
CASSRGSGSTDTQYF
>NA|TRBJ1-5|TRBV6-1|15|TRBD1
TGTGCCAGCAGTGAAGTAGGGACAGGGGGCCAGCCCCAGCATTTT
CASSEVGTGGQPQHF
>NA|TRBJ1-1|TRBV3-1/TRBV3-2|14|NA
TGTGCCAGCAGCCCCCCGGCCGGGGACACTGAAGCTTTCTTT
CASSPPAGDTEAFF
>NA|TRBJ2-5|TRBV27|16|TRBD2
TGTGCCAGCAGTTTGGGACTAGCGGGGGGGCAAGAGACCCAGTACTTC
CASSLGLAGGQETQYF
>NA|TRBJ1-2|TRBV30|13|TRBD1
TGTGCCGGCGAAGGACAGGTTAACTATGGCTACACCTTC
CAGEGQVNYGYTF
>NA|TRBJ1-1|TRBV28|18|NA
TGTGCCAGCAGTGCCCCGCAGGGTTACGCTCTTTTGAACACTGAAGCTTTCTTT
CASSAPQGYALLNTEAFF
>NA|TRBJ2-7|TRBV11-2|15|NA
TGTGCCAGCAGCTTAGGATCCCAGGGGACCTACGAGCAGTACTTC
CASSLGSQGTYEQYF
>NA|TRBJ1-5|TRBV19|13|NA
TGTGCCAGTAGTCGGACAGTGAAGCAGCCCCAGCATTTT
CASSRTVKQPQHF